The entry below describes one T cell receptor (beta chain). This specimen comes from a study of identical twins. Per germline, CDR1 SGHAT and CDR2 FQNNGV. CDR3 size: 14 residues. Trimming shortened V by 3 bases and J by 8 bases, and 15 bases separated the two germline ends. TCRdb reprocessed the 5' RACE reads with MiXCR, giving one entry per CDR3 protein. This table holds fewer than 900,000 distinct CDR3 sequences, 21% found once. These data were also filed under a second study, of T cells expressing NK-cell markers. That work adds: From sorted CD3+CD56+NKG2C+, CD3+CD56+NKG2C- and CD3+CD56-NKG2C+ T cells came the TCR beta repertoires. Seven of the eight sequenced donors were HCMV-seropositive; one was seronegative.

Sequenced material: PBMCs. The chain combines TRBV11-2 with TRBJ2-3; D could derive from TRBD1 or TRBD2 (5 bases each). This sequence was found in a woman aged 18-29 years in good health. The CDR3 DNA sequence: TGTGCCAGCAGCTTTGGGACCAGCCTGGGTACGCAGTATTTT. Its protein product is CASSFGTSLGTQYF.